A selection of T cell receptor beta chains follows, all from one sample in a study of cytomegalovirus exposure and HLA in healthy donors. Clones were sequenced by immunoSEQ multiplex PCR, and TCRdb holds only the in-frame ones, with some missing. The data show about 170,000 clones, 65% to 85% seen once. The sequenced sample consisted of PBMCs. Source of these receptors: a woman between 45 and 65 years old in good health and CMV-seropositive. Each CDR3 is given with its conserved first and last residue. The D gene is left open where the match is weak. Rows may omit the clone size; those that give it use once, few, many or a size class.

V	D	J	size	CDR3	DNA
TRBV4-2	NA	TRBJ2-7	few	CASSQDWQGGNEQYF	TGTGCCAGCAGCCAAGATTGGCAGGGCGGGAACGAGCAGTACTTC
TRBV9	NA	TRBJ2-2	NA	CASSVGGSSGELFF	TGTGCCAGCAGCGTAGGAGGATCTTCCGGGGAGCTGTTTTTT
TRBV28	TRBD1	TRBJ1-5	NA	CASLGTGGAQPQHF	TGTGCCAGTCTCGGGACAGGGGGTGCTCAGCCCCAGCATTTT
TRBV7-8	NA	TRBJ2-7	NA	CASSPYRPGGGPFYEQYF	TGTGCCAGCAGCCCATACCGCCCCGGCGGGGGCCCTTTCTACGAGCAGTACTTC
TRBV2	NA	TRBJ2-7	NA	CASSAYYEQYF	TGTGCCAGCAGTGCCTACTACGAGCAGTACTTC
TRBV6-5	NA	TRBJ1-1	few	CASTRARGNTEAFF	TGTGCCAGCACTCGCGCGCGAGGGAACACTGAAGCTTTCTTT
TRBV28	TRBD1	TRBJ2-1	once	CASRPSGTGRLSPQFF	TGTGCCAGCAGACCATCCGGGACAGGGCGCCTATCCCCGCAGTTCTTC
TRBV6-5	NA	TRBJ2-3	NA	CASGRDSKLSTQYF	TGTGCCAGCGGACGGGACTCTAAACTATCGACGCAGTATTTT
TRBV18	TRBD1	TRBJ2-6	NA	CASSRGQALSGANVLTF	TGTGCCAGCTCCAGGGGACAGGCCCTCTCTGGGGCCAACGTCCTGACTTTC
TRBV7-2	TRBD1	TRBJ2-7	NA	CASSPRTGPYEQYF	TGTGCCAGCAGCCCCAGGACAGGCCCCTACGAGCAGTACTTC
TRBV4-1	NA	TRBJ2-7	NA	CASSQYRDHSYEQYF	TGCGCCAGCAGCCAGTACAGGGACCACTCCTACGAGCAGTACTTC
TRBV6-5	NA	TRBJ2-2	NA	CASSPSAGELFF	TGTGCCAGCAGTCCCTCGGCCGGGGAGCTGTTTTTT
TRBV19	NA	TRBJ1-2	NA	CASSMEIVYGYTF	TGTGCCAGTAGTATGGAGATCGTCTATGGCTACACCTTC
TRBV7-9	TRBD1	TRBJ1-4	once	CASSPGTGNEKLFF	TGTGCCAGCAGTCCCGGGACAGGGAATGAAAAACTGTTTTTT
TRBV27	NA	TRBJ2-7	NA	CASSPRAVASYEQYF	TGTGCCAGCAGCCCCCGAGCTGTGGCTAGCTACGAGCAGTACTTC
TRBV28	NA	TRBJ1-1	once	CASRTGTLNTEAFF	TGTGCCAGCAGAACAGGGACCCTGAACACTGAAGCTTTCTTT
TRBV6-5	NA	TRBJ2-1	NA	CASSYVGDSSYNEQFF	TGTGCCAGCAGTTACGTCGGGGACTCCTCCTACAATGAGCAGTTCTTC
TRBV28	NA	TRBJ1-5	NA	CASSPLEGRGNQPQHF	TGTGCCAGCAGTCCCCTCGAGGGAAGGGGCAATCAGCCCCAGCATTTT
TRBV5-4	TRBD2	TRBJ2-1	few	CASSLGTSGTSSYNEQFF	TGTGCCAGCAGCTTGGGGACTAGCGGGACAAGCTCCTACAATGAGCAGTTCTTC
TRBV6-5	TRBD1	TRBJ1-1	NA	CASTRDRASLEAFF	TGTGCCAGCACCCGGGACAGGGCTTCCCTCGAAGCTTTCTTT
TRBV5-1	TRBD1	TRBJ2-7	NA	CASSRQGEGYEQYF	TGCGCCAGCAGCCGACAGGGAGAGGGCTACGAGCAGTACTTC
TRBV4-3	TRBD2	TRBJ2-5	NA	CASSQGNLLAGGQETQYF	TGCGCCAGCAGCCAAGGGAATCTACTAGCGGGGGGACAAGAGACCCAGTACTTC
TRBV5-6	NA	TRBJ2-6	once	CASSSQGTWANVLTF	TGTGCCAGCAGCTCGCAGGGGACGTGGGCCAACGTCCTGACTTTC
TRBV10-3	NA	TRBJ1-1	NA	CAISWTVSEAFF	TGTGCCATCAGCTGGACAGTCAGTGAAGCTTTCTTT
TRBV5-6	NA	TRBJ1-2	many	CASSSYRGEVDGYTF	TGTGCCAGCAGCTCATACCGGGGGGAAGTTGATGGCTACACCTTC
TRBV10-3	NA	TRBJ2-1	NA	CATISGTTYNEQFF	TGTGCCACGATCTCCGGGACAACCTACAATGAGCAGTTCTTC
TRBV27	NA	TRBJ2-3	NA	CASSLQYPQSSQYF	TGTGCCAGCAGTTTACAATACCCTCAGTCTTCGCAGTATTTT
TRBV6-1	TRBD1	TRBJ1-6	NA	CASVTRDRGDSPLHF	TGTGCCAGCGTTACCAGGGACAGGGGAGACTCACCCCTCCACTTT
TRBV7-2	TRBD2	TRBJ2-7	NA	CASSLAGLATEQYF	TGTGCCAGCAGCTTAGCGGGACTAGCTACCGAGCAGTACTTC
TRBV30	NA	TRBJ1-6	once	CAWSVGRPSPLHF	TGTGCCTGGAGTGTGGGGAGGCCTTCACCCCTCCACTTT
TRBV7-9	TRBD2	TRBJ2-7	NA	CASSSSGGAYEQYF	TGTGCCAGCAGCTCTAGCGGGGGGGCCTACGAGCAGTACTTC
TRBV9	TRBD2	TRBJ2-3	NA	CASSVLAGTDTQYF	TGTGCCAGCAGCGTACTAGCGGGCACAGATACGCAGTATTTT
TRBV4-1	NA	TRBJ1-1	once	CASSQARLNTEAFF	TGCGCCAGCAGCCAGGCACGTTTGAACACTGAAGCTTTCTTT
TRBV19	NA	TRBJ1-2	NA	CASSALQGRANYGYTF	TGTGCCAGTAGTGCGTTACAGGGTCGAGCTAACTATGGCTACACCTTC
TRBV5-1	NA	TRBJ1-1	NA	CASSLGTGKGEAFF	TGCGCCAGCAGCTTGGGGACGGGGAAGGGTGAAGCTTTCTTT
TRBV7-8	NA	TRBJ2-1	NA	CASSSTTGAEQFF	TGTGCCAGCAGCTCTACGACAGGAGCCGAGCAGTTCTTC
TRBV4-3	TRBD1	TRBJ1-4	few	CASSRDRGHEKLFF	TGCGCCAGCAGCCGGGACAGGGGGCATGAAAAACTGTTTTTT
TRBV6-5	NA	TRBJ2-3	NA	CASSPPGVRTDTQYF	TGTGCCAGCAGTCCCCCCGGAGTACGGACAGATACGCAGTATTTT
TRBV19	NA	TRBJ1-2	NA	CASSLGTDRGYTF	TGTGCCAGTAGCCTGGGGACTGATAGGGGCTACACCTTC
TRBV4-3	NA	TRBJ2-1	few	CASSQDQGGYNEQFF	TGCGCCAGCAGCCAAGATCAGGGCGGCTACAATGAGCAGTTCTTC
TRBV4-2	NA	TRBJ1-3	few	CASSQGAVGNTIYF	TGTGCCAGCAGCCAAGGGGCAGTCGGAAACACCATATATTTT
TRBV7-2	NA	TRBJ2-7	NA	CASSHERVSSYEQYF	TGTGCCAGCAGCCACGAGAGGGTTAGCTCCTACGAGCAGTACTTC
TRBV28	TRBD2	TRBJ2-2	NA	CASSTLAGGAGELFF	TGTGCCAGCAGTACCCTAGCGGGTGGAGCTGGGGAGCTGTTTTTT
TRBV5-6	NA	TRBJ2-3	NA	CASSRGLSRSDTQYF	TGTGCCAGCAGTAGGGGTCTATCACGGTCAGATACGCAGTATTTT
TRBV5-4	NA	TRBJ1-2	NA	CASSLGGANYGYTF	TGTGCCAGCAGCTTAGGAGGGGCTAACTATGGCTACACCTTC
TRBV10-2	TRBD2	TRBJ2-7	once	CASSESPVEGRDEQYF	TGCGCCAGCAGTGAGTCGCCGGTAGAGGGGAGGGACGAGCAGTACTTC
TRBV11-2	NA	TRBJ2-6	NA	CASSLHRVSSGANVLTF	TGTGCCAGCAGCTTACACAGGGTGAGCTCTGGGGCCAACGTCCTGACTTTC
TRBV30	NA	TRBJ1-1	NA	CAWSAAGGMNTEAFF	TGTGCCTGGAGTGCGGCGGGGGGTATGAACACTGAAGCTTTCTTT
TRBV2	NA	TRBJ1-4	NA	CASSEQEATNEKLFF	TGTGCCAGCAGCGAACAGGAGGCAACTAATGAAAAACTGTTTTTT
TRBV7-2	NA	TRBJ2-1	NA	CASSPRVNHEQFF	TGTGCCAGCAGCCCCAGGGTAAATCATGAGCAGTTCTTC
TRBV28	TRBD2	TRBJ2-1	NA	CASRPPAREGRNEQFF	TGTGCCAGCAGACCGCCCGCGCGGGAGGGCCGAAATGAGCAGTTCTTC
TRBV18	NA	TRBJ2-6	few	CASSPLTGSGANVLTF	TGTGCCAGCTCACCACTCACAGGGTCAGGGGCCAACGTCCTGACTTTC
TRBV5-1	TRBD2	TRBJ2-1	NA	CASSLMSSGGSSYNEQFF	TGCGCCAGCAGCTTGATGTCTAGCGGGGGGAGCTCCTACAATGAGCAGTTCTTC
TRBV28	NA	TRBJ2-7	NA	CASSFGGPSSYEQYF	TGTGCCAGCAGTTTCGGGGGGCCGAGCTCCTACGAGCAGTACTTC
TRBV30	TRBD1	TRBJ1-1	NA	CASRAGGAPFLFGISFF	TGTGCCTCCAGGGCAGGGGGCGCACCCTTCCTTTTTGGGATTTCTTTCTTT
TRBV5-4	NA	TRBJ2-7	NA	CASSLGTASSYEQYF	TGTGCCAGCAGCTTGGGAACGGCTAGCTCCTACGAGCAGTACTTC
TRBV29-1	TRBD2	TRBJ2-1	NA	CSVHSGSRDEQFF	TGCAGCGTCCATAGCGGGAGTAGGGATGAGCAGTTCTTC
TRBV7-2	NA	TRBJ1-3	NA	CASSLAPSGSGNTIYF	TGTGCCAGCAGCTTAGCCCCCTCGGGCTCTGGAAACACCATATATTTT
TRBV12-1	NA	TRBJ2-3	NA	CASSSGPELLAGGADTQYF	TGTGCCAGCAGCTCCGGCCCCGAGCTCCTAGCGGGGGGCGCAGATACGCAGTATTTT
TRBV7-9	NA	TRBJ2-6	NA	CASSFPLGQLTF	TGTGCCAGCAGCTTCCCCCTTGGACAACTGACTTTC